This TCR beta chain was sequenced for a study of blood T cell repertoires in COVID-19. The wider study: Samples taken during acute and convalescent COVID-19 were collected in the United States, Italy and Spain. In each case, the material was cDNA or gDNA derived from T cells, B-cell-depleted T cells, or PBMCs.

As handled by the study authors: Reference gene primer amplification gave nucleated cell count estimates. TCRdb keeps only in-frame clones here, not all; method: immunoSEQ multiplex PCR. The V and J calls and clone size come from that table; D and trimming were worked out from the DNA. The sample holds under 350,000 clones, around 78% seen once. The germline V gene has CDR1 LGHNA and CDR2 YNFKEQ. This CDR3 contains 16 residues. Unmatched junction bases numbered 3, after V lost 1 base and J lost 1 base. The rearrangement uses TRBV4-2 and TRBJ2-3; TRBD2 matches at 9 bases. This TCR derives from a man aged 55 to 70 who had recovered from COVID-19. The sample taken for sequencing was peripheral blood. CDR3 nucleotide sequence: TGTGCCAGCAGCCAAGCTAGCGGGGCCGGCACAGATACGCAGTATTTT. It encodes CASSQASGAGTDTQYF.